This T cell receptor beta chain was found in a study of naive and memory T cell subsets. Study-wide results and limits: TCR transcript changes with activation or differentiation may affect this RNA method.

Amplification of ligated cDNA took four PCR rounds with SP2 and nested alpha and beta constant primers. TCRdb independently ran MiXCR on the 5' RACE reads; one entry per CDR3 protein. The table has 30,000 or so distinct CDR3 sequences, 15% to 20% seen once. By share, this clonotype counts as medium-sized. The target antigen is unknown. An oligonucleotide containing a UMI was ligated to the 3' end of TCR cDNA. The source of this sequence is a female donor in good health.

The CDR3 region has the DNA TGTGCCAGCAGCTTAGCGTTGACTAGCGGGTACAATGAGCAGTTCTTC. This codes for CASSLALTSGYNEQFF. This chain joins TRBV7-2 and TRBJ2-1, with 10 nucleotides matching TRBD2. This CDR3 has 16 amino acids. J gave up 4 bases and V 0 bases, and 3 bases lay outside the gene matches. Germline CDR1 reads SGHTA; CDR2 reads FQGNSA.